Listed here are 10 T cell receptor beta chains from one sample, sequenced in a study of response to subunit inactivated influenza vaccine. TCRdb reanalysed the RT-PCR reads using MiXCR and keeps one entry per CDR3 protein. This table holds around 160,000 distinct CDR3 sequences, approximately 10% found once. Sequenced here: non-naive T cells sorted from PBMCs, sampled about 40 days after vaccination. Every receptor here comes from a man aged 50-60 years who received an inactivated influenza vaccine.

Many counts were recorded for this clonotype. The chain has TRBV29-1 and TRBJ2-2; tentatively, D is TRBD1 (6 bases). CDR1 is SQVTM, CDR2 ANQGSEA, per germline. Trimming shortened V by 7 bases and J by 2 bases, and 11 bases separated the two germline ends. The CDR3 is 13 residues long. The CDR3 DNA sequence: TGCAGCGCTGACAGGAGAAACACCGGGGAGCTGTTTTTT. Translation gives CSADRRNTGELFF.

This clonotype was counted only a few times. The CDR3 is CASNPPDNEKLFF. In DNA, the CDR3 is TGTGCCAGCAACCCCCCGGATAATGAAAAACTGTTTTTT. The genes are TRBV28 and TRBJ1-4; D remains ambiguous. This CDR3 comprises 13 residues. Per germline, CDR1 MDHEN and CDR2 SYDVKM. V dropped 7 bases and J dropped 4 bases, with 10 bases sitting between them.

The rearrangement joins TRBV11-1 to TRBJ2-1; 7 bases match TRBD2. The ends lost 4 bases at V and 0 bases at J; junction bases unmatched: 15. The CDR3 is 19 residues long. Per germline, CDR1 SGHAT and CDR2 FQDESV (reference sequence). The CDR3 reads CASSWREWRENSSYNEQFF. CDR3 DNA sequence: TGTGCCAGCAGCTGGAGGGAGTGGCGGGAGAACAGCTCCTACAATGAGCAGTTCTTC.

There are a few counts of this clonotype. J is TRBJ1-2 and V is TRBV10-3; TRBD1 might be the D (5 bases). This CDR3 is built from 13 residues. Trimming stripped 7 bases from V and 5 bases from J, with 14 bases between. Germline V gene sequence: CDR1 ENHRY, CDR2 SYGVKD. CDR3 amino acids: CAITLGGGYGYTF. DNA of the CDR3: TGTGCCATCACCCTCGGGGGGGGGTATGGCTACACCTTC.

In its sample, this clonotype was seen many times. The CDR3 loop is CASSLNGGGNQPQHF. In DNA, the CDR3 is TGCGCCAGCAGCTTAAATGGCGGCGGGAACCAGCCCCAGCATTTT. V and J are TRBV5-1 and TRBJ1-5; D uncertain. Per the germline V gene, CDR1 is SGHRS and CDR2 is YFSETQ. The length of the CDR3 is 15 residues. The V end was cut by 2 bases, the J end by 7 bases, with 16 bases between.

This rearrangement joins TRBV15 to TRBJ1-2; maybe TRBD1 (6 bases). Germline V gives CDR1 LNHNV, CDR2 YYDKDF (reference sequence). This CDR3 comprises 14 residues. V was cut by 0 bases and J by 13 bases, with 18 bases left in between. CDR3 bases: TGTGCCACCAGCAGAGATGAAGGGGGATCAGCTCCCACCTTC. Translating it yields CATSRDEGGSAPTF. Looking up the rest from reference TRBV15 and TRBJ1-2 gives the full variable domain: DAMVIQNPRYQVTQFGKPVTLSCSQTLNHNVMYWYQQKSSQAPKLLFHYYDKDFNNEADTPDNFQSRRPNTSFCFLDIRSPGLGDTAMYLCATSRDEGGSAPTFGSGTRLTVV.

This clonotype was detected ten times or more. The V gene is TRBV20-1, the J gene TRBJ2-3; 9 bases line up with TRBD2. Trimming removed 0 bases from V and 6 bases from J; junction bases left unmatched: 7. The CDR3 contains 15 residues. Germline V lookup: CDR1 DFQATT, CDR2 SNEGSKA (reference sequence). The CDR3 DNA is TGCAGTGCTAGAGATGCGGGGGGGCCTATGGATACGCAGTATTTT. Translation gives CSARDAGGPMDTQYF.

This clonotype was recorded many times. This chain connects TRBV29-1 to TRBJ1-2; D remains unclear. CDR1 is SQVTM and CDR2 is ANQGSEA in the germline V gene. CDR3 size: 11 residues. Trimming removed 4 bases from V and 6 bases from J, with 9 bases in between. CDR3 loop: CSVVSGDGYTF. Here the CDR3 DNA reads TGCAGCGTTGTATCTGGGGATGGCTACACCTTC. The full variable domain, completed using reference TRBV29-1 and TRBJ1-2, is SAVISQKPSRDICQRGTSLTIQCQVDSQVTMMFWYRQQPGQSLTLIATANQGSEATYESGFVIDKFPISRPNLTFSTLTVSNMSPEDSSIYLCSVVSGDGYTFGSGTRLTVV.

This clonotype was detected only a few times. This chain links TRBV24-1 with TRBJ2-2; perhaps D is TRBD1 or TRBD2 (5 bases each). CDR1 is KGHDR, CDR2 SFDVKD, per germline. V was cut by 7 bases and J by 9 bases, with 11 bases left in between. This CDR3 comprises 12 residues. The CDR3 nucleotides read TGTGCCACCAGCGACGGGGCTAGGGAGCTGTTTTTT. It is translated as CATSDGARELFF.

This clonotype was counted many times. CDR3 in amino acids: CASSLSHGRLAAYNEQFF. The CDR3, as DNA: TGTGCCAGCAGCTTATCACACGGTAGGCTAGCGGCCTACAATGAGCAGTTCTTC. V is TRBV11-2 and J is TRBJ2-1, with TRBD2 matching over 7 bases. The CDR3 contains 18 residues. Looked up from germline, CDR1 is SGHAT and CDR2 is FQNNGV. Unmatched junction bases numbered 12, after V lost 2 bases and J lost 2 bases. Full variable domain (missing parts from reference TRBV11-2 and TRBJ2-1): EAGVAQSPRYKIIEKRQSVAFWCNPISGHATLYWYQQILGQGPKLLIQFQNNGVVDDSQLPKDRFSAERLKGVDSTLKIQPAKLEDSAVYLCASSLSHGRLAAYNEQFFGPGTRLTVL.